This T cell receptor (beta chain) stems from a study of graft-versus-host responses after intestinal transplantation. This table comes from immunoSEQ multiplex PCR, and its TCRdb copy is limited to in-frame clones, with some not included. The table records roughly 90,000 clones, about 87% of them present only once. This clone was counted a single time. Its target is unknown. Sample: unstimulated CD4+ T cells sorted from spleen or lymph node cells, taken before transplant. This TCR came from a human donor who was the organ donor for an intestinal transplant.

This CDR3 is CATSRTRQTPYSNQPQHF. CDR3 nucleotide sequence: TGTGCCACCAGCAGAACCCGACAGACCCCCTATAGCAATCAGCCCCAGCATTTT. V usage is TRBV15 and J usage is TRBJ1-5; a possible D gene is TRBD1 (5 bases). The germline V gene encodes CDR1 LNHNV and CDR2 YYDKDF (reference sequence). Trimming stripped 2 bases from V and 0 bases from J, with 17 bases between. CDR3 length equals 18 residues.